The clone carrying this T cell receptor beta chain appeared many times. Its antigen is undetermined. The sample is drawn from a study of blood T cells in healthy people across ages. Regarding the study as a whole: In these data, TCR beta diversity tracked strongly with naive T cell percentage.

A sample-barcoded 5' primer and a J-beta primer mix were used in a second PCR of roughly 6 to 11 cycles. Using its own MiXCR run on the 5' RACE reads, TCRdb lists one record per CDR3 protein. The sample carries some 890,000 distinct CDR3 sequences, almost 30% recorded once. Total RNA amounts of at least 6 micrograms were extracted per sample. The CDR3 covers 12 residues. With 6 bases clipped from V and 9 bases from J, the junction kept 6 bases outside the gene matches. This sample was shared with a second study, whose subject was T cells of mothers and their children. In that study: About 3 million TCR beta reads per child versus over 10 million per mother. Related pairs of mothers and children showed slightly higher, non-significant overlap versus unrelated pairs.

The sequenced sample was blood. The origin of this receptor is a woman aged 40 to 50 in good health. The rearrangement uses TRBV12-3 or TRBV12-4 and TRBJ2-7; TRBD2 aligns across 9 bases. The CDR3, as DNA: TGTGCCAGCAGCCCGGGACTAGCAGTGCAGTACTTC. Translation: CASSPGLAVQYF.